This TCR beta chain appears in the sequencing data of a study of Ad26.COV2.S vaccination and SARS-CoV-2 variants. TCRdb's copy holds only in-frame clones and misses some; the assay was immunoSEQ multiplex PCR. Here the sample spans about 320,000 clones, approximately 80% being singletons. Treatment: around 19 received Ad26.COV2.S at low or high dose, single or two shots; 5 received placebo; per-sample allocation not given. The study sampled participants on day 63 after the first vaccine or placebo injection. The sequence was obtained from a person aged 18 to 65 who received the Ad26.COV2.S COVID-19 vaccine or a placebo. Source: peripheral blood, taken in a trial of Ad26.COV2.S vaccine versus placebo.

CDR3: CASSPLPTEAFF. In nucleotides, the CDR3 is TGTGCCAGCTCACCACTTCCCACTGAAGCTTTCTTT. V is TRBV18 and J is TRBJ1-1, with D unresolved. The CDR3 totals 12 residues. Germline-derived CDR1 and CDR2 are KGHSH and LQKENI. V shed 1 base and J shed 4 bases, with 4 bases lying between them.